These T cell receptor beta chains were read from a single sample in a study of blood T cell repertoires in COVID-19. Clones were read by immunoSEQ multiplex PCR, and TCRdb kept only the in-frame ones, dropping some. The data contain about 220,000 clones, about four fifths of them singletons. Sequenced input: peripheral blood. These receptors originate from a woman of 80 years or more with acute or convalescent COVID-19. Each CDR3 is given with its conserved first and last residue. Fields, in order: J gene, V gene, clone size, CDR3 protein. Clone size is not always given. Where it is, it says once, few, many or a class for expanded clones.

TRBJ1-2 TRBV2 NA CASTYDGPHLF
TRBJ1-1 TRBV10-3 NA CAISDRGSTTEAFF
TRBJ1-2 TRBV12-3/TRBV12-4 NA CASRLGGIYGYTF
TRBJ2-7 TRBV9 NA CASSAGTGEGEQYF
TRBJ1-2 TRBV6-5 once CASSPEQGGYTF
TRBJ2-5 TRBV11-2 once CASSLALRTRVQETQYF
TRBJ2-3 TRBV6-6 NA CASSTSPGSSTDTQYF
TRBJ1-1 TRBV5-4 NA CASSLDRVTEAFF
TRBJ2-1 TRBV7-9 NA CASSPNGGKAYNEQFF
TRBJ2-3 TRBV19 NA CASSINRVGADTQYF
TRBJ2-1 TRBV6-9 NA CASNGQGARYNEQFF